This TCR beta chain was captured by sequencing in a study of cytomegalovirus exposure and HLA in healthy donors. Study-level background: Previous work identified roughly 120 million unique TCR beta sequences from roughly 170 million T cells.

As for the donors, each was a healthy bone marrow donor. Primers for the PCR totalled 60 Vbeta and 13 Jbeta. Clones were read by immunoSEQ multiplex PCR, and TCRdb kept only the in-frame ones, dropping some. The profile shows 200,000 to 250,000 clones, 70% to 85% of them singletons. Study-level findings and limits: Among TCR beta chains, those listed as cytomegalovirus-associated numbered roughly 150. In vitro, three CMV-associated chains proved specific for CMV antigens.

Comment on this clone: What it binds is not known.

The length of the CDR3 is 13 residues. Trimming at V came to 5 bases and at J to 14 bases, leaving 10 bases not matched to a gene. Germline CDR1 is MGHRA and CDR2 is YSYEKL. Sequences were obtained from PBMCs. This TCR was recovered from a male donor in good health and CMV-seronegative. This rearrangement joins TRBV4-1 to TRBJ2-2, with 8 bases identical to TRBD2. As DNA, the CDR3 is TGCGCCAGCAGCACCCAGGGTGCGGGGGGTCTGTTTTTT. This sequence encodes CASSTQGAGGLFF.